The clone carrying this T cell receptor beta chain has only a few counts. Its matching antigen is unknown. The record originates from a study of Tregs in tolerant kidney transplant recipients. Study-wide results and limits: Few patients were studied, so findings need validation in larger groups.

Produced via immunoSEQ multiplex PCR; TCRdb's table is partial and in-frame only. The table lists about 50,000 clones, approximately 89% of them singletons. J was trimmed by 3 bases and V by 2 bases; bases with no gene match: 1. CDR3 length equals 14 residues. Germline V gene lookup returns CDR1 LNHDA and CDR2 SQIVND (reference sequence). Mixed chimerism was transient after nonmyeloablative marrow transplants from related graft donors. The sample consisted of CD8+ T cells from blood (PBMCs), taken 12 months after the transplant. This TCR came from a human patient who received a combined kidney and bone marrow transplant. The graft donor may account for some of the T cells. The chain combines TRBV19 with TRBJ2-7; 10 bases map to TRBD1. The DNA of the CDR3 is TGTGCCAGTAGTATAAGGACAGGGGGCTACGAGCAGTACTTC. Its translation is CASSIRTGGYEQYF. The complete variable domain, with remaining parts taken from reference TRBV19 and TRBJ2-7, reads DGGITQSPKYLFRKEGQNVTLSCEQNLNHDAMYWYRQDPGQGLRLIYYSQIVNDFQKGDIAEGYSVSREKKESFPLTVTSAQKNPTAFYLCASSIRTGGYEQYFGPGTRLTVT.